These T cell receptor beta chains were read from a single sample in a study of blood T cell repertoires in COVID-19. The assay was immunoSEQ multiplex PCR, and TCRdb's table has in-frame clones only and misses some. The sample contains approximately 250,000 clones, over 75% of which appear only once. The sequenced sample was peripheral blood. These receptors were obtained from a human donor in a cohort sampled during active COVID-19. Both conserved end residues are trimmed from each CDR3. The order of the fields is J gene, clone size, D gene, V gene, CDR3 protein. D genes are given only for firm matches. Expanded clones are given a class, and other clones once, few, many or no size at all.

TRBJ1-2 | - | - | TRBV7-2 | ASSPSSPGAGYGYT
TRBJ2-5 | - | TRBD2 | TRBV9 | ASSVTGAGGVQETQY
TRBJ2-7 | - | TRBD1 | TRBV5-1 | ASSSNTGTVPPHQQY
TRBJ2-5 | - | - | TRBV6-5 | ASSYGRETQY
TRBJ2-7 | - | TRBD2 | TRBV10-1 | ASQPASGYEQY
TRBJ2-5 | - | - | TRBV20-1 | SASLGQETQY
TRBJ1-2 | - | TRBD1 | TRBV5-4 | ASRLDRALS
TRBJ2-2 | - | - | TRBV18 | ASSPLTGYTGELF
TRBJ1-2 | - | - | TRBV6-6 | ASVQVGVANYGYT
TRBJ2-7 | - | - | TRBV10-3 | AISIRDIGEQY
TRBJ2-7 | - | TRBD1 | TRBV7-9 | ASSLGQGKGEQY
TRBJ2-7 | - | TRBD2 | TRBV5-1 | ASSLELAGPNSYEQY
TRBJ2-3 | once | TRBD2 | TRBV5-5 | ASSYSGGTTDTQY
TRBJ2-7 | - | TRBD1 | TRBV6-5 | ASSYFTGGGNEQY
TRBJ1-2 | - | - | TRBV7-8 | ASSSRHPPGGYT
TRBJ1-3 | - | TRBD1 | TRBV18 | ASSPRTGAANTIY
TRBJ2-7 | once | - | TRBV6-5 | ATHRAGSYEQY
TRBJ2-7 | - | - | TRBV5-8 | ASSAAGFGPYEQY
TRBJ2-1 | - | TRBD1 | TRBV24-1 | ATSDRLGQDSDEQF
TRBJ1-6 | - | TRBD1 | TRBV4-1 | ASSPPGQGWSPLH
TRBJ2-7 | - | TRBD2 | TRBV23-1 | ASSQPRLAGYEQY
TRBJ1-5 | - | TRBD1 | TRBV7-2 | ASRAGGANRQPQH
TRBJ1-1 | few | - | TRBV7-3 | ASSPNRDTEAF
TRBJ2-7 | - | TRBD2 | TRBV28 | ASSLSTSGGGEQY